This entry features one T cell receptor beta chain sequence. How the authors handled the data: The authors estimated nucleated cell counts from reference gene primer amplification. TCRdb's table, derived via immunoSEQ multiplex PCR, lists solely in-frame clones and lacks some. The V and J calls and clone size were taken over from that table, and D and trimming were inferred from the DNA. The repertoire holds 180,000 or so clones, with approximately 88% as singletons. Enrollees, about 18 to 90 years old, lived in 24 US areas. This entry belongs to a study of blood T cell repertoires in COVID-19. Overall study context: COVID-19 samples from acute and convalescent phases originated in the United States, Italy and Spain.

Germline V lookup: CDR1 LNHDA, CDR2 SQIVND (reference sequence). The CDR3 totals 16 residues. Trimming pared 5 bases from V and 3 bases from J, leaving 19 bases between. This clonotype was sampled from a woman aged 60-75 years who had recovered from COVID-19. The chain is built from TRBV19 and TRBJ2-5; D possibly corresponds to TRBD2 (5 bases). Sequenced material: PBMCs or T cells enriched from blood (not recorded which). DNA for the CDR3: TGTGCCAGTAGTGTCCAGATCGGGGTGTGGGAAGAGACCCAGTACTTC. This encodes CASSVQIGVWEETQYF.